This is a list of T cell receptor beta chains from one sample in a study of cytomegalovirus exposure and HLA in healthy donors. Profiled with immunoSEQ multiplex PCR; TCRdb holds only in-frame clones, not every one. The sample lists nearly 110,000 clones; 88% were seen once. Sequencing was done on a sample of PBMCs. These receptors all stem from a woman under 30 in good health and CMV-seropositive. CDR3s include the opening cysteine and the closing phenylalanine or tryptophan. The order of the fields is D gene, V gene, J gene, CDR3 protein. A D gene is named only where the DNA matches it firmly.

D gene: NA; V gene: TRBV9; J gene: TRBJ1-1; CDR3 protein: CASSPQGNTEAFF
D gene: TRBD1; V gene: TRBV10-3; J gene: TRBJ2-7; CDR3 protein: CAISEFGTATYEQYF
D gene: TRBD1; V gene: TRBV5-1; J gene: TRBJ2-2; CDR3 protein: CASSSGQRAGELFF
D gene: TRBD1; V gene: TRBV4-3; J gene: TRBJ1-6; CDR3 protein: CASSQLLTGVNSPLHF
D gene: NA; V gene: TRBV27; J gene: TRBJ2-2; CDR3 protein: CASCGGQTGELFF
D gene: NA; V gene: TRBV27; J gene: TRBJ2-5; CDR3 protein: CASSPRTAQETQYF
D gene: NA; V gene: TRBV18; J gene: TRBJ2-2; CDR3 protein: CASSPRTATNTGELFF
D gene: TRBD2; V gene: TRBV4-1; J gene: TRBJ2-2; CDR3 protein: CASSHLASGDGELFF
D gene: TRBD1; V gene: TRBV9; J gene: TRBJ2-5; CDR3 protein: CASSISSTGTGVQETQYF
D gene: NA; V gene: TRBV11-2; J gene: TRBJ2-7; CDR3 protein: CASSPLGATYEQYF
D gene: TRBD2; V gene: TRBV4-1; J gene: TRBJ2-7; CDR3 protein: CASSQDRLAGSYEQYF
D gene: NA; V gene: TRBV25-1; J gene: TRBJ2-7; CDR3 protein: CASSERVFPGLGSYEQYF
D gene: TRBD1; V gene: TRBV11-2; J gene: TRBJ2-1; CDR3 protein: CASRPRGQGLNNEQFF
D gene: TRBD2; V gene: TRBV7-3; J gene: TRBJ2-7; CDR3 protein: CASSLSQYLAGGDEQYF
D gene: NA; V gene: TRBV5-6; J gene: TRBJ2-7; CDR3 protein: CASSLDTYEQYF
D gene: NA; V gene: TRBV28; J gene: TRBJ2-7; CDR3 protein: CASSSTPLHRLGQYF
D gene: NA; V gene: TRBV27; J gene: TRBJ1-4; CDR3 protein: CASSLSPGGGEKLFF
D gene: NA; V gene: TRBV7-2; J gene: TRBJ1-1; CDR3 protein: CASSLRVSEAFF
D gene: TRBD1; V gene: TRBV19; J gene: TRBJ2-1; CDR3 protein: CASSMSGTGSYEQFF
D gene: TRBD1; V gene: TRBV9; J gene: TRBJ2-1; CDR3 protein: CASSVGPGQGAGGNEQFF
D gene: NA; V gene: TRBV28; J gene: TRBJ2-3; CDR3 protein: CASSLRLDTDTQYF
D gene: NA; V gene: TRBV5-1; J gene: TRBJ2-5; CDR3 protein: CASSRIAQQETQYF
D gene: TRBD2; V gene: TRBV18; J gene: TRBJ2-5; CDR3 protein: CASSLRLADTQETQYF
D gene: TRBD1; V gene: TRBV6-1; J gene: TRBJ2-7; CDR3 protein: CAHRGSSYEQYF
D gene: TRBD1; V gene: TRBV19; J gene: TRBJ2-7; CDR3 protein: CARTRDRECEQYF
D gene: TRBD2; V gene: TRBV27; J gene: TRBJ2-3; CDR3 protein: CASSPRGEGPDTQYF
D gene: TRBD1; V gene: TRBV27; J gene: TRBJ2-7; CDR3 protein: CASSAGQAYEQYF
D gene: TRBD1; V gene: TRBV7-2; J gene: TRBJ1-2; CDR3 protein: CASSARQGAQGYTF
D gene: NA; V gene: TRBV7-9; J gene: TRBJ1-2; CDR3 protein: CADGRQDRYTF
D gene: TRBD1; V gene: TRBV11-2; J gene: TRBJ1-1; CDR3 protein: CASSSLQGRKTEAFF
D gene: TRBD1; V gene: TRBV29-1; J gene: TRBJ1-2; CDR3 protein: CSVELQGADYGYTF
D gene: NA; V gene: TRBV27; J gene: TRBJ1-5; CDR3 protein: CASGQISNQPQHF
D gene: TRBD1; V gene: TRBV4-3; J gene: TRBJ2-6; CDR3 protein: CASSQPGTGDSGANVLTF
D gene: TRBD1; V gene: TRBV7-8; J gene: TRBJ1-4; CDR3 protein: CASSSPAGQGGGEKLFF
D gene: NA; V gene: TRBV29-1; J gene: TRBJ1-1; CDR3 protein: CSVGQTSEAFF
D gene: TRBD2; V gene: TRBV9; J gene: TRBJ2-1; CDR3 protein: CASSVGAGDYNEQFF
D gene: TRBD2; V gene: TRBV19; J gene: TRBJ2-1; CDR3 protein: CASSIDTSGGAYNEQFF
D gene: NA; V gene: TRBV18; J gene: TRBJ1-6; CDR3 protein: CASSPEIVNSPLHF
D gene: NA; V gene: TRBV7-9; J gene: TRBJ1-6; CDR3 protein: CASSAIGSYNSPLHF
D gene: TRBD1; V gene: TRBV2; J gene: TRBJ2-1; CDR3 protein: CASLRGQGSNEQFF
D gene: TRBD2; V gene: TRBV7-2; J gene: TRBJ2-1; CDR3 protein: CASSYRGLEVNEQFF
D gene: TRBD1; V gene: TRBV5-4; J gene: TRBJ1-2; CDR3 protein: CASSLGDSYGYTF
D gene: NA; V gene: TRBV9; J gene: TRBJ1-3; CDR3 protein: CASSGEAGNTIYF
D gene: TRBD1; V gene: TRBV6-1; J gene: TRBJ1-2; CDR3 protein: CASSEAGTGHGYTF
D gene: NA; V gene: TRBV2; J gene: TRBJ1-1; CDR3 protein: CASTGQNTEAFF
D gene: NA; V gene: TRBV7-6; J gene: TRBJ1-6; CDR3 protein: CASSLVLGGNSPLHF
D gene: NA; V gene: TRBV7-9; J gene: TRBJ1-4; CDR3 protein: CASSLGRGTNEKLFF
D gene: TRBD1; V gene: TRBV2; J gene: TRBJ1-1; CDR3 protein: CASRQGAMDTEAFF
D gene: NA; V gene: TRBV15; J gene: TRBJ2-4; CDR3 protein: CATSREAQGGPPNIQYF
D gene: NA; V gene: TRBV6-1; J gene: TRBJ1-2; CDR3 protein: CASSGQGYGYTF
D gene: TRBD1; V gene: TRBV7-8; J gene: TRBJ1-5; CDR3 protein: CASSLGQGNSNQPQHF
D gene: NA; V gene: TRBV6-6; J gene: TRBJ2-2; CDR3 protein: CATAGTGELFF
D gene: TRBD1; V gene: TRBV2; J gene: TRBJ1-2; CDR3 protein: CASSKTGTAEGYTF
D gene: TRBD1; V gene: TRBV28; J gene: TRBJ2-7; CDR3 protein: CASTKTDRLMLSYEQYF
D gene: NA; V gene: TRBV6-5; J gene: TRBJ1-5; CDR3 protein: CASSYSSGQPQHF